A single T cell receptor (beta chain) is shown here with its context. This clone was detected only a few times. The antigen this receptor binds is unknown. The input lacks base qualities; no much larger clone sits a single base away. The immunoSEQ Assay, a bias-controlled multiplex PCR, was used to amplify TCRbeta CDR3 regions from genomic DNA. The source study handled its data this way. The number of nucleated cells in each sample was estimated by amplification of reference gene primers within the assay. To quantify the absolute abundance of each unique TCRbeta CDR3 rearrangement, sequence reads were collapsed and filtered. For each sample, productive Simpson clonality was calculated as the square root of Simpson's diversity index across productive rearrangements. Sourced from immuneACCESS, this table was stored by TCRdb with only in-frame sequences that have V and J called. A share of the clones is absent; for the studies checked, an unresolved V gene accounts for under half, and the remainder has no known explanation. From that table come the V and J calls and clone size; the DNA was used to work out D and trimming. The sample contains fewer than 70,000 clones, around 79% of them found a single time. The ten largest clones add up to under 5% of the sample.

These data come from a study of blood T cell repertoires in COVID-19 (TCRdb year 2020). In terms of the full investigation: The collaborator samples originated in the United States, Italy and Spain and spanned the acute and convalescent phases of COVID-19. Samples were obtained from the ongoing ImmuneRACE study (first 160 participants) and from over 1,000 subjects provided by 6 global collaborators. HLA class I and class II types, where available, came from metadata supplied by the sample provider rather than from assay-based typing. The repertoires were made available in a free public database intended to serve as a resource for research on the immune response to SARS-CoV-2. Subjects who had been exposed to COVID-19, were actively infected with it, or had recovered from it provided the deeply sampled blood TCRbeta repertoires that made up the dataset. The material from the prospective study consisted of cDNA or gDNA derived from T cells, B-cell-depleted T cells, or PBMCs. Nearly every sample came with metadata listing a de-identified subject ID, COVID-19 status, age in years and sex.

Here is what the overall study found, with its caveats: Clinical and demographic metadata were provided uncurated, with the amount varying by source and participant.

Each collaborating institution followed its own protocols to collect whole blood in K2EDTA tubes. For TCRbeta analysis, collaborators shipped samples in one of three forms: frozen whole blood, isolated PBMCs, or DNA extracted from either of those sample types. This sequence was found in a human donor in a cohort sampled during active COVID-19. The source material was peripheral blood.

The sequence in DNA is TGTGCCAGCAGTGGGGGAGGAGAGACCCAGTACTTC. This gives the protein CASSGGGETQYF. The rearrangement combines TRBV6-6 with TRBJ2-5; TRBD2 could be the D gene, as 6 bases match. Spanning cysteine to phenylalanine, the CDR3 consists of 12 amino acids. The DNA shown is the 36-base CDR3, in frame from base 1. At the junction V is shortened by 5 bases and J by 4 bases, with 8 bases in between. CDR1 and CDR2 are read off the germline V gene (reference sequence) as MNHNY and SVGAGI.